This note documents a single T cell receptor beta chain sequence. It lacks a known antigen. The input lacks base qualities; no much larger clone sits a single base away. The entry originates in a study of PD-L1 blockade in urothelial cancer (dated by TCRdb to about 2017). In the study overall: Therapy was started at some point between 2014 and 2016 for all patients, and atezolizumab 1,200 mg was administered intravenously every 3 weeks. Twenty-five of 29 patients were identified as males with urothelial cancer of bladder origin, and a prior smoking history was reported by 18 of 29 patients. An ECOG performance status of 0 or 1 was recorded for the patients, and 0 to 3 prior chemotherapy regimens had been received by the patients. Blood samples were analyzed at 3 weeks after treatment start (second dose) and at 6 weeks after treatment start. A median of about 150,000 T cells and 83,000 or so unique TCRs was obtained from blood samples, and a median clonality of 0.080 was observed. The study was an exploratory multi-omic analysis of somatic, immune and clinical correlates of response to PD-L1 blockade with atezolizumab in urothelial cancer. TCR sequencing covered pretreatment tumor samples and matched, serially collected peripheral blood taken before and after atezolizumab treatment. Durable clinical benefit was defined as a progression-free survival longer than 6 months, and TCR features were additionally tested against progression-free survival and overall survival. In the same patients, pretreatment tumors underwent whole exome sequencing and RNA sequencing in addition to TCR sequencing. Durable clinical benefit was achieved by nine patients but not by the remaining 20. Over 28 patients had pretreatment blood TCR-seq, some 25 had at least one posttreatment blood collection, and some 25 had tumor TCR-seq. Results the study describes overall, beyond this receptor: Small sample size (n of about 30) and many exploratory analyses mean the results are intended to be hypothesis-generating. A pretreatment peripheral blood TCR clonality below the median was linked to improved progression-free and overall survival. Greater expansion of tumor-associated TCR clones in peripheral blood 3 weeks after the start of treatment was observed in patients with durable benefit (n of about 24, p = 0.022).

According to the study, the label for this sample's time point signals: pretreatment peripheral blood. The cohort comprised approximately 30 patients with locally advanced or metastatic urothelial carcinoma treated at Memorial Sloan Kettering on a trial protocol. Peripheral blood mononuclear cells were collected pretreatment and during treatment, with between 1 and 8 total time points obtained per patient. The Qiagen DNeasy Blood extraction kit was used to purify genomic DNA from total PBMCs and tumor samples. PBMCs were collected pretreatment and during treatment and were isolated and stored as previously described. To estimate absolute template abundance from read counts, synthetic TCR analog templates were spiked into each PCR. The immunoSEQ assay was used to amplify TCRbeta CDR3 regions from genomic DNA with bias-controlled V and J gene primers. Sequencing of rearranged TCRbeta segments was done at approximately 20X coverage. As for how the authors treated the data: Sequencing errors were corrected by clustering, and CDR3s were annotated against IMGT so that V, D and J genes could be assigned. Only productive TCRbeta rearrangements were used in downstream analyses, excluding out-of-frame or stop-codon sequences. To compute clonality, Shannon entropy was normalized by the log of the number of unique productive sequences and then subtracted from one. Fisher's exact test with Benjamini-Hochberg correction, using a cutoff of adjusted p below 0.01, was how clones that differed between time points or between blood and tumor were identified. This immuneACCESS table, as held by TCRdb, lists in-frame sequences with V and J called but not all clones. Of the missing ones, under half trace to an unresolved V gene in checked studies; the others have no known cause. That table supplies the V and J calls and clone size; D and trimming were determined from the DNA. This sample has 70,000 to 75,000 clones in its table, and about nine tenths of those were observed once. The ten largest clones capture over 4% of the sample.

Reading from cysteine to phenylalanine, the CDR3 counts 17 amino acids. Left in the record is the CDR3 DNA by itself, 51 bases read in frame from the first base. The sequencing here drew on PBMCs, taken around atezolizumab (anti-PD-L1) treatment. Rearrangement joined TRBV1 to TRBJ2-5; the D call of TRBD2 is as the table states it, not checked on the DNA. TRBV1 is an annotated pseudogene. The source is a man in his sixties or seventies with urothelial cancer. Here is the DNA: TGCACCAGCAGCCAAGAGAAGCGGGAGAGTCGGCAAGAGACCCAGTACTTC. The encoded protein is CTSSQEKRESRQETQYF.